This T cell receptor beta chain was sequenced during a study of OX40 agonist ivuxolimab in advanced cancers. Study information: Ivuxolimab was administered intravenously to patients at 0.01 to 10 mg/kg every 2 weeks.

Study-wide points: At doses 0.1 to 3.0 mg/kg, CD4+ and CD8+ clones expanded. Low clonal expansion, among the lowest seen, marked partial responders at 0.1-3.0 mg/kg.

Repertoires were generated with immunoSEQ multiplex PCR, while TCRdb's copy carries only in-frame clones and drops some. This table has 75,000 to 95,000 clones, approximately 85% appearing once. About this clone itself: The target antigen is unknown.

The CDR3 consists of 15 residues. V lost 5 bases and J lost 8, with 16 bases in between. Germline V gives CDR1 SEHNR, CDR2 FQNEAQ (reference sequence). The chain has TRBV7-9 and TRBJ1-6; D unclear. The input for sequencing was CD4+ or CD8+ T cells sorted from blood, taken in a trial of the OX40 agonist ivuxolimab. The clonotype originates from an adult with an advanced solid tumor such as melanoma, head and neck, liver or kidney cancer. Here the CDR3 DNA reads TGTGCCAGCAGCCCGGAAGAGGCTGGGTATTCACCCCTCCACTTT. Encoded protein: CASSPEEAGYSPLHF. Full variable domain (missing parts from reference TRBV7-9 and TRBJ1-6): DTGVSQNPRHKITKRGQNVTFRCDPISEHNRLYWYRQTLGQGPEFLTYFQNEAQLEKSRLLSDRFSAERPKGSFSTLEIQRTEQGDSAMYLCASSPEEAGYSPLHFGNGTRLTVT.